A single sample is the source of the 14 T cell receptor beta chains below, sequenced in a study of PD-1 blockade in classical Hodgkin lymphoma. Each of the patients experienced relapse following autologous stem cell transplantation, and their brentuximab vedotin exposure differed. Method: immunoSEQ multiplex PCR; TCRdb's copy keeps in-frame clones and lacks some. The table shows about 58,000 clones, with more than 75% occurring only once. This material consisted of peripheral blood mononuclear cells (PBMCs), taken before the second cycle of nivolumab. Every receptor here comes from a human donor with classical Hodgkin lymphoma.

The chain combines TRBV7-9 with TRBJ1-2, with 10 bases aligning to TRBD1. The CDR3 is 14 amino acids. The V gene's germline CDR1 is SEHNR and CDR2 FQNEAQ (reference sequence). The J segment lost 7 bases and the V segment lost 2 bases, leaving 4 bases of the junction unmatched. CDR3 coding DNA: TGTGCCAGCAGCTTAAGACAGGGGGCGGTTGGCTACACCTTC. Translating gives CASSLRQGAVGYTF.

This CDR3 is CASSQIGPGQGISPLHF. The CDR3, as DNA: TGTGCCAGCAGCCAGATAGGCCCGGGACAGGGGATTTCACCCCTCCACTTT. The rearrangement uses TRBV28 and TRBJ1-6; TRBD1 aligns across 10 bases. From germline, CDR1 is MDHEN and CDR2 SYDVKM. The length of the CDR3 is 17 residues. V gave up 6 bases and J gave up 9 bases; unmatched junction bases: 14.

The rearrangement joins TRBV25-1 to TRBJ1-6; TRBD1 matches 8 bases. The CDR3 length is 14 residues. Germline CDR1 MGHDK, CDR2 SYGVNS. Losses at the gene ends were 8 bases for V and 8 bases for J; bases not matched to a gene: 8. This chain's CDR3 is CASRGTGTHSPLHF. The CDR3 DNA sequence: TGTGCCAGCCGAGGGACAGGCACGCATTCACCCCTCCACTTT.

CDR3 sequence: CASRPDGLSGNTIYF. The CDR3 DNA follows: TGCGCCAGCAGACCGGACGGACTCTCTGGAAACACCATATATTTT. The rearrangement uses TRBV5-1 and TRBJ1-3, with D unresolved. CDR3 length equals 15 residues. Trimming took off 5 bases at V and 0 bases at J, with 12 bases between the two ends. Per the germline V gene, CDR1 is SGHRS and CDR2 is YFSETQ.

This CDR3 reads CASDSGGLETQYF. The CDR3 DNA follows: TGTGCCAGCGACTCAGGGGGGTTAGAGACCCAGTACTTC. The rearrangement links TRBV7-9 to TRBJ2-5; D may be TRBD1 (7 bases). The V and J ends lost 8 bases and 4 bases respectively, with 14 bases between them. The germline CDR1 and CDR2 sequences are SEHNR and FQNEAQ (reference sequence). The CDR3 length is 13 residues.

The chain combines TRBV9 with TRBJ2-1; TRBD2 agrees at 12 bases. The junction had 5 bases not matched to a gene; V was cut back by 4 bases and J by 3 bases. The CDR3 is 16 residues long. Germline loops: CDR1 SGDLS, CDR2 YYNGEE. The CDR3 here is CASSPGTSGLYNEQFF. The CDR3 DNA is TGTGCCAGCAGCCCGGGGACTAGCGGGCTCTACAATGAGCAGTTCTTC.

V is TRBV5-4 and J is TRBJ2-7, with D perhaps being TRBD1 or TRBD2 (7 bases each). V was cut by 3 bases and J by 2 bases, with 15 bases left in between. This CDR3 spans 15 amino acids. From germline, CDR1 is SGHNT and CDR2 YYREEE (reference sequence). CDR3 DNA: TGTGCCAGCAGCTCCCTCAGGGGGGGACCCTACGAGCAGTACTTC. Amino acid sequence: CASSSLRGGPYEQYF.

This clone was seen only once. The gene calls are TRBV5-1 and TRBJ2-3, with D unclear. V was cut by 1 base and J by 2 bases, with 8 bases left in between. Germline V gene data show CDR1 as SGHRS and CDR2 as YFSETQ. The CDR3 is made up of 14 amino acids. The CDR3 coding sequence is TGCGCCAGCAGCTTGCGTCAACACACAGATACGCAGTATTTT. This translates into CASSLRQHTDTQYF. Based on the CDR3 plus reference TRBV5-1 and TRBJ2-3, the full variable domain is KAGVTQTPRYLIKTRGQQVTLSCSPISGHRSVSWYQQTPGQGLQFLFEYFSETQRNKGNFPGRFSGRQFSNSRSEMNVSTLELGDSALYLCASSLRQHTDTQYFGPGTRLTVL.

The J gene is TRBJ1-4, the V gene TRBV5-1; D call uncertain. V dropped 3 bases and J dropped 7 bases, with 16 bases sitting between them. Germline CDR1 is SGHRS and CDR2 is YFSETQ. This CDR3 region has 15 residues. The CDR3 sequence: CASSSTPTDSEKLFF. CDR3 DNA sequence: TGCGCCAGCAGCTCAACTCCAACAGATAGTGAAAAACTGTTTTTT.

The chain links TRBV12-5 to TRBJ2-5, with D perhaps given as TRBD1 or TRBD2 (5 bases each). V lost 2 bases and J 4 bases, leaving 20 bases between the germline ends. The CDR3 consists of 17 residues. Germline V CDR1 and CDR2: LGHNT, FRNRAP. As DNA, the CDR3 is TGTGCTAGTGGTTTGAGTCTGGGGACCGGGACGGGAGAGACCCAGTACTTC. Translating it yields CASGLSLGTGTGETQYF. The whole variable domain, filled in from reference TRBV12-5 and TRBJ2-5, reads DARVTQTPRHKVTEMGQEVTMRCQPILGHNTVFWYRQTMMQGLELLAYFRNRAPLDDSGMPKDRFSAEMPDATLATLKIQPSEPRDSAVYFCASGLSLGTGTGETQYFGPGTRLLVL.

On this clone itself: The same CDR3 arises from other DNA sequences in this sample as well. This chain links TRBV19 with TRBJ2-3; D is ambiguous. Germline loops: CDR1 LNHDA, CDR2 SQIVND (reference sequence). The CDR3 totals 12 residues. Trimming left V 1 base short and J 3 bases short, with 2 bases between. The chain's CDR3 is CASSIGTDTQYF. The CDR3 DNA sequence: TGTGCCAGTAGTATAGGAACAGATACGCAGTATTTT.

The chain employs TRBV19 and TRBJ2-1; 12 positions agree with TRBD2. Looked up from germline, CDR1 is LNHDA and CDR2 is SQIVND (reference sequence). The CDR3 sequence is 15 residues long. J gave up 6 bases and V 4 bases, and 4 bases lay outside the gene matches. The CDR3 loop reads CASSNLAGGRNEQFF. The CDR3 region has the DNA TGTGCCAGTAGTAATCTAGCGGGGGGGCGCAATGAGCAGTTCTTC.

The rearrangement uses TRBV19 and TRBJ1-3; maybe TRBD1 (6 bases). With 9 bases removed from V and 5 bases from J, the gap between germline ends came to 14 bases. This CDR3 is 13 amino acids long. Germline V lookup: CDR1 LNHDA, CDR2 SQIVND (reference sequence). The CDR3 protein is CASRQVDRNTIYF. DNA for the CDR3: TGTGCCAGCAGACAGGTCGATAGAAACACCATATATTTT.

V is TRBV4-1 and J is TRBJ1-4, with D maybe TRBD1 (6 bases). The germline V gene encodes CDR1 MGHRA and CDR2 YSYEKL. The CDR3 runs to 15 residues. V lost 5 bases and J 12 bases, leaving 22 bases between the germline ends. This CDR3 reads CASSDRQAPGRELFF. CDR3 DNA: TGCGCCAGCAGCGACAGACAGGCCCCTGGGAGGGAACTGTTTTTT.